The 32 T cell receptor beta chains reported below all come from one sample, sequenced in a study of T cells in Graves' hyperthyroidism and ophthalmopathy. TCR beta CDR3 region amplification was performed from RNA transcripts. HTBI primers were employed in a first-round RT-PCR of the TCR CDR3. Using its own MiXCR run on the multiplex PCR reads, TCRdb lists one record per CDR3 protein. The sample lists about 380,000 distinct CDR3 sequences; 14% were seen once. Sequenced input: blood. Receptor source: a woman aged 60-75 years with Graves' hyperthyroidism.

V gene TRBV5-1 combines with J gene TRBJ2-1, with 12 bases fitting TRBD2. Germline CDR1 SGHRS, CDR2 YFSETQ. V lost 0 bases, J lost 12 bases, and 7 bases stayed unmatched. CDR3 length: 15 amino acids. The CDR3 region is CASSLEGLAGKMQFF. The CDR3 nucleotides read TGCGCCAGCAGCTTGGAAGGACTAGCGGGGAAGATGCAGTTCTTC.

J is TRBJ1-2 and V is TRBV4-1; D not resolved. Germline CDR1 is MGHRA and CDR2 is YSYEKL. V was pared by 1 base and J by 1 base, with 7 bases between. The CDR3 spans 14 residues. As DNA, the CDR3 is TGCGCCAGCAGCCAAGTCAACTATAACTATGGCTACACCTTC. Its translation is CASSQVNYNYGYTF.

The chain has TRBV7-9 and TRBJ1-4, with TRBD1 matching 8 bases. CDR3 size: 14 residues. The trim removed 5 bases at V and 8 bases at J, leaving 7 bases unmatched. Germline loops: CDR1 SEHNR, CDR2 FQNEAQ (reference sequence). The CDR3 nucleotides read TGTGCCAGCAGCCGACAGGGGATAGAGGAAAAACTGTTTTTT. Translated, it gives CASSRQGIEEKLFF.

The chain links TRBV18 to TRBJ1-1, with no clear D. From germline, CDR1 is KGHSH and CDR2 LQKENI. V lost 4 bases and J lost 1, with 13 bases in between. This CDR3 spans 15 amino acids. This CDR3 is CASSLLPDGNTEAFF. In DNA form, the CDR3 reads TGTGCCAGCTCACTACTCCCGGACGGGAACACTGAAGCTTTCTTT.

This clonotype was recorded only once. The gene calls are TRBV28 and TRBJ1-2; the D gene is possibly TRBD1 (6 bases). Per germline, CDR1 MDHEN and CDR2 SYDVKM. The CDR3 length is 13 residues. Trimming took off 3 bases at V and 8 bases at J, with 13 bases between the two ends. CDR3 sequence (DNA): TGTGCCAGCAGTTTCGCTGGGGGACACGGCTACACCTTC. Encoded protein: CASSFAGGHGYTF.

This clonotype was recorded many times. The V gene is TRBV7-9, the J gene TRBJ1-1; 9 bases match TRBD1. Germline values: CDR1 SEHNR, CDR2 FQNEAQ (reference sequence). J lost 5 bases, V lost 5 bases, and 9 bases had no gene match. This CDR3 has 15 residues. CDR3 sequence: CASSTWDRVRTEAFF. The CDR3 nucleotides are TGTGCCAGCAGCACGTGGGACAGGGTTCGGACTGAAGCTTTCTTT.

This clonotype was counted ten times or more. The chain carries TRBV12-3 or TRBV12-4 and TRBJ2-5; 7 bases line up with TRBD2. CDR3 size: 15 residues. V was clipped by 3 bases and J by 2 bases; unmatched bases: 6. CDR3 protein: CASSFRSGKQETQYF. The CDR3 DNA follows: TGTGCCAGCAGTTTCCGGAGCGGGAAGCAAGAGACCCAGTACTTC.

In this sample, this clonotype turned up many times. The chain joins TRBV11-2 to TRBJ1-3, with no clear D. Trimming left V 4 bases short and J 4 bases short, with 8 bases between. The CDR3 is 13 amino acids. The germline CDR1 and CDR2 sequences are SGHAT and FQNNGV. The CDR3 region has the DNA TGTGCCAGCAGCTGGTTGGGAGGAAACACCATATATTTT. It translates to CASSWLGGNTIYF.

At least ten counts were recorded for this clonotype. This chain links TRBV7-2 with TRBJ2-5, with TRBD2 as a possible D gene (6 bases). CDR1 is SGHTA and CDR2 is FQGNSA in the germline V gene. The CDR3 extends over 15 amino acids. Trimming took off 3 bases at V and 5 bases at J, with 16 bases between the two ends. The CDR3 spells CASSLGLKVRETQYF. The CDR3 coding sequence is TGTGCCAGCAGCTTGGGACTCAAGGTCCGTGAGACCCAGTACTTC.

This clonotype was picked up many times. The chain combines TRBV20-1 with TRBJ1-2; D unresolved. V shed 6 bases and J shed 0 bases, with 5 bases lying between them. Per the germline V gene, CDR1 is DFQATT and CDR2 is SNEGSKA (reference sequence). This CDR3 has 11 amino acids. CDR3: CSAGTNYGYTF. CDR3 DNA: TGCAGTGCCGGGACTAACTATGGCTACACCTTC.

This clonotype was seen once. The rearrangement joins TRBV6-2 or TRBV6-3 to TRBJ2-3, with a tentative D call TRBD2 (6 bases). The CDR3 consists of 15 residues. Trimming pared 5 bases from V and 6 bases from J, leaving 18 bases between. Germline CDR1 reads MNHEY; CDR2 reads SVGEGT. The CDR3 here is CASSDRSGTPDTQYF. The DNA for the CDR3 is TGTGCCAGCAGTGACCGTTCCGGGACTCCGGATACGCAGTATTTT.

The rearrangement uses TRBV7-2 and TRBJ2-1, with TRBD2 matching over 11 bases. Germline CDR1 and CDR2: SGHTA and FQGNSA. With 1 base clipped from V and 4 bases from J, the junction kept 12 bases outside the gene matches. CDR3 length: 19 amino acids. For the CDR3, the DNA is TGTGCCAGCAGCTTAGTTGTTAGCGGGAGGGGGGCCGATTACAATGAGCAGTTCTTC. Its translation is CASSLVVSGRGADYNEQFF.

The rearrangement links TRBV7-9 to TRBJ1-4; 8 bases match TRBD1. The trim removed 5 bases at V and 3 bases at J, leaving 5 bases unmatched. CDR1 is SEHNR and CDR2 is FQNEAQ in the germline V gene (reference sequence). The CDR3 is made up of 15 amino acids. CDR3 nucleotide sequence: TGTGCCAGCAGCCCGGGGACAGGCGCTAATGAAAAACTGTTTTTT. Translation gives CASSPGTGANEKLFF.

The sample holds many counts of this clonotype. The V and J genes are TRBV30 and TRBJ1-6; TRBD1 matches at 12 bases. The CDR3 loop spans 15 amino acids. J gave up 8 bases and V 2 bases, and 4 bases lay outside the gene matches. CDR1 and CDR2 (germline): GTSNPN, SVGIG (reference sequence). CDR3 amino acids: CAWSKGQGADSPLHF. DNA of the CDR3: TGTGCCTGGAGTAAGGGACAGGGGGCTGATTCACCCCTCCACTTT.

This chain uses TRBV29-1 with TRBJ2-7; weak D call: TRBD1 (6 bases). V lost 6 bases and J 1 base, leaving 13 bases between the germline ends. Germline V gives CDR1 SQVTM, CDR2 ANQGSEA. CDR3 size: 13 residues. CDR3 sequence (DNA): TGCAGCGTCCTAGACAGGAGGTCCTACGAGCAGTACTTC. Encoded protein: CSVLDRRSYEQYF.

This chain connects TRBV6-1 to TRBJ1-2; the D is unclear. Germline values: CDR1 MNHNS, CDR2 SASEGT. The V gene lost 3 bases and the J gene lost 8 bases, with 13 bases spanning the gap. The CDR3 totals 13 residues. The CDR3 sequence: CASSEPGPWGYTF. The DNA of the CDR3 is TGTGCCAGCAGTGAGCCGGGCCCCTGGGGCTACACCTTC.

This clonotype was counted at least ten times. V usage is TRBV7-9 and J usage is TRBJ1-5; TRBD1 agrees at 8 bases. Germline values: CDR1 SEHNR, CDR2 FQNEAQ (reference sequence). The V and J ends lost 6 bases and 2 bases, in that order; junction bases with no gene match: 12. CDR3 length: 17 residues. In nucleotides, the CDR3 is TGTGCCAGCAGACCACTCTACAGGGGGAAGGGCAATCAGCCCCAGCATTTT. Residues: CASRPLYRGKGNQPQHF.

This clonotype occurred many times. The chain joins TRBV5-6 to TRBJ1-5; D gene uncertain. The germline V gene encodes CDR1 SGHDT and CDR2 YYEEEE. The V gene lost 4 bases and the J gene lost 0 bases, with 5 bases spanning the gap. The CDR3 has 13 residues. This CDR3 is CASSRYSNQPQHF. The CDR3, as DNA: TGTGCCAGCAGCCGTTATAGCAATCAGCCCCAGCATTTT.

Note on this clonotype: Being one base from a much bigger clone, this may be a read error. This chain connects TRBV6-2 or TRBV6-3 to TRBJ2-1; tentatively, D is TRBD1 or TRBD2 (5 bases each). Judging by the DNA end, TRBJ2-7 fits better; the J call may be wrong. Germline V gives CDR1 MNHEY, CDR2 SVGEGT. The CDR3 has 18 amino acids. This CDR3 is CASSYSSAWGISYNEQYF. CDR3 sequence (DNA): TGTGCCAGCAGTTACTCCTCGGCATGGGGGATCTCCTACAATGAGCAGTACTTC.

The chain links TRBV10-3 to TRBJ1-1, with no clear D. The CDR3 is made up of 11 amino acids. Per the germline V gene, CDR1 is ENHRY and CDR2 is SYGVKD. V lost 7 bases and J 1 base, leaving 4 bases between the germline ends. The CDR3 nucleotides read TGTGCCATCAAAGGGAACACTGAAGCTTTCTTT. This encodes CAIKGNTEAFF.

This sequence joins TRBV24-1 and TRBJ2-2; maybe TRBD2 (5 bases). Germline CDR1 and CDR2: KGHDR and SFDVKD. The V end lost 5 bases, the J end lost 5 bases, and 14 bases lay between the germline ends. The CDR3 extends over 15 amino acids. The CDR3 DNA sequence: TGTGCCACCAGTGTAAGAGGGAGCGGAACCGGGGAGCTGTTTTTT. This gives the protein CATSVRGSGTGELFF.

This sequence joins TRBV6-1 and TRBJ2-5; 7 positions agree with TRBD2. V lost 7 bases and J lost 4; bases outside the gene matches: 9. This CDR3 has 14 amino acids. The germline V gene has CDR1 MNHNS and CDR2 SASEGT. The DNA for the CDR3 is TGTGCCAGCACCTTCCGACTAGCCCGAGAGACCCAGTACTTC. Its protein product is CASTFRLARETQYF.

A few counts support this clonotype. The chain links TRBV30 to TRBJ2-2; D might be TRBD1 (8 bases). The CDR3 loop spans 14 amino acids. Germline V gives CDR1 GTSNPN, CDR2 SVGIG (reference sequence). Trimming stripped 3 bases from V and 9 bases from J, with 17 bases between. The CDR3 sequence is CAWSGQGGGWELFF. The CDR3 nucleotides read TGTGCCTGGAGCGGACAGGGAGGGGGTTGGGAGCTGTTTTTT.

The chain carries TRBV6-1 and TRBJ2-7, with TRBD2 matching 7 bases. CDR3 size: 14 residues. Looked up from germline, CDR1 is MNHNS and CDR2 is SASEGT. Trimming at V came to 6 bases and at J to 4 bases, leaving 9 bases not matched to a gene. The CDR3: CASSSESGLYEQYF. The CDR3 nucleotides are TGTGCCAGCAGCTCAGAGTCGGGACTATACGAGCAGTACTTC.

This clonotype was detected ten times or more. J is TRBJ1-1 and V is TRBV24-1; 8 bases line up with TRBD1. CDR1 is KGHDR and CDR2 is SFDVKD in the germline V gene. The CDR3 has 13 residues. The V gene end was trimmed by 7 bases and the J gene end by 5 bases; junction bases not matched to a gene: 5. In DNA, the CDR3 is TGTGCCACCAGGTCCGGACAGGGAACTGAAGCTTTCTTT. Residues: CATRSGQGTEAFF.

This CDR3 reads CASSFPTAAYEQYF. CDR3 in DNA: TGTGCCAGCAGCTTCCCGACAGCGGCCTACGAGCAGTACTTC. The genes are TRBV11-2 and TRBJ2-7, with D perhaps assigned TRBD1 or TRBD2 (5 bases each). This CDR3 is built from 14 residues. Germline V CDR1 and CDR2: SGHAT, FQNNGV. Trimming stripped 3 bases from V and 2 bases from J, with 11 bases between.

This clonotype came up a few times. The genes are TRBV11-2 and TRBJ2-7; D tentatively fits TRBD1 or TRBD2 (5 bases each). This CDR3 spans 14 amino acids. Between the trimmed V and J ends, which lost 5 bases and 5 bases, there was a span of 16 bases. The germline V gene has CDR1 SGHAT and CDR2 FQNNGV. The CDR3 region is CASSPGTYHHEQYF. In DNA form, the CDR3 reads TGTGCCAGCAGCCCAGGGACCTACCACCACGAGCAGTACTTC.

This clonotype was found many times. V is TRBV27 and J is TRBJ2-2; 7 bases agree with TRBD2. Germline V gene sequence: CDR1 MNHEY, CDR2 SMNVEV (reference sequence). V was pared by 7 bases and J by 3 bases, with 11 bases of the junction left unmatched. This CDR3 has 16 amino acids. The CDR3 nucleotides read TGTGCCAGCAAGAGGAAGAGCGGGATTGACACCGGGGAGCTGTTTTTT. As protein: CASKRKSGIDTGELFF.

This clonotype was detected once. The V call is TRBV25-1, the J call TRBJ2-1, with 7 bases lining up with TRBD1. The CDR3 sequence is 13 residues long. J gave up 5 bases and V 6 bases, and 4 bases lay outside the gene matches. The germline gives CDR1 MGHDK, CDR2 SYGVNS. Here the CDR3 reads CASRRGQDNEQFF. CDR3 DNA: TGTGCCAGCAGGAGGGGGCAGGACAATGAGCAGTTCTTC.

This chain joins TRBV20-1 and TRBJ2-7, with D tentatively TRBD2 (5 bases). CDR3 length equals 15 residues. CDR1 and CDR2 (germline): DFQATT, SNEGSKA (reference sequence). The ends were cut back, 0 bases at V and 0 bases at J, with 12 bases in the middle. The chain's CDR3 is CSARDAEVSSYEQYF. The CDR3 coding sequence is TGCAGTGCTAGAGATGCGGAGGTTAGCTCCTACGAGCAGTACTTC.

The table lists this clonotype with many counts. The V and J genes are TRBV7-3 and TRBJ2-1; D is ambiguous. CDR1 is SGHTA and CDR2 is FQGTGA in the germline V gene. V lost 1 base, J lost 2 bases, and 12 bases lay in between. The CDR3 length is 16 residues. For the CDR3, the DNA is TGTGCCAGCAGCTTAAGCTTCCTGGCACCCTACAATGAGCAGTTCTTC. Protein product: CASSLSFLAPYNEQFF.

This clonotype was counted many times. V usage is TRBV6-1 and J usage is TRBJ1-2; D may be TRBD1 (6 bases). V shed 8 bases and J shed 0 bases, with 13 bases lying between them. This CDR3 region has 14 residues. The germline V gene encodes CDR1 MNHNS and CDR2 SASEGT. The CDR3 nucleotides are TGTGCCAGCGGAAAAACAGGGTCTAACTATGGCTACACCTTC. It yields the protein CASGKTGSNYGYTF.